This T cell receptor beta chain was found in a study of blood T cells in healthy people across ages. This CDR3 is 15 amino acids long. Germline lookup yields CDR1 LGHNA and CDR2 YSLEER. With V trimmed by 1 base and J by 7 bases, 5 bases remained unmatched. The table lists this clonotype with a few counts. A second PCR, run for roughly 7 to 11 cycles, used a sample-barcoded 5' primer plus a J-beta primer mix. The authors tagged each cDNA molecule using a template-switch adaptor with 12 random nucleotides. TCRdb used MiXCR to reprocess the 5' RACE reads, holding one entry per CDR3 protein. The sample lists 1.4 million or so distinct CDR3 sequences, approximately 39% occurring once.

This clonotype was obtained from a woman aged 18-29 years in good health. Source material: blood. The chain couples TRBV4-3 to TRBJ2-1, with TRBD1 identical over 9 bases. CDR3 coding DNA: TGCGCCAGCAGCCAAGTGGGGACAGGGAAAAATGAGCAGTTCTTC. This gives the protein CASSQVGTGKNEQFF.